The entry below gives a single T cell receptor (beta chain) sequence along with its context. The antigen it binds to is not known. Nothing much larger sits one base from this clone, and base qualities are not available. The data were obtained in a study of shared clonotypes between healthy human individuals (dated by TCRdb to about 2020). About the study as a whole: Two women and a few men aged 18 to 49 years were included in the cohort. For each donor, CD4 naive and CD4 memory were each run on three plates, CD8 naive on two plates, and CD8 memory on one plate. The study deeply sequenced blood TCR repertoires of about five healthy adults to estimate repertoire size and the extent of clonotype sharing between individuals. Libraries were prepared and TCR repertoires were sequenced by different laboratories using diverse techniques, in order to increase sequencing depth and limit assay-specific biases. Between about 0.8 and 9 billion PBMCs per donor were obtained by leukapheresis.

Broad study findings and their caveats: Incomplete sequencing was indicated by rarefaction of sorted-subset datasets, despite the large sequencing depth. Pairwise subsampling indicated that sequencing depth was expected to affect the degree of clonotype sharing among donors. Compared with non-shared clonotypes, the clonotypes found in all four sorted-subset donors had higher generation probabilities. Sampling was limited to blood, and TCR repertoires in tissue likely differ from TCR repertoires in blood. Across a handful of donors, approximately 5% of naive CD4, 3.5% of naive CD8, 2.3% of memory CD4, and under 0.45% of memory CD8 clonotypes were shared. The genetic and exposure-history diversity represented was limited by the small number of donors. Estimated clonotype richness was generally larger for naive than for memory subsets.

The CDR3 starts with the cysteine, ends with the phenylalanine, and has 15 residues. Only the CDR3 region is kept as DNA, spanning 45 bases read in frame from base 1. The germline V gene (reference sequence) gives CDR1 as MNHEY and CDR2 as SMNVEV. V is clipped by 3 bases and J by 3 bases, and the sequence between their germline boundaries is 15 bases long. TCR CDR3 regions were amplified from genomic DNA by multiplex PCR using the deep immunoSEQ assay. Genomic DNA extracted from each cell subset was distributed evenly over all wells of several immunoSEQ 96-well plates, and each plate served as one replicate. For sorted subsets, each replicate PCR was loaded with about 0.2 ug genomic DNA, equivalent to 25,000 to 35,000 T cell genomes. Purified libraries were quantified with a Qubit 3.0 fluorometer, sized on a Bioanalyzer 2100, and re-quantified with the KAPA Library Quantification kit. Every immunoSEQ 96-well plate was sequenced on a separate single-read 150-cycle Illumina NextSeq 550 flow cell. In the source study's methods: The immunoSEQ output contained only junctional sequences without quality scores, so filtering could not match that applied to full-length reads. To assign V/J genes and CDR3, sequences were annotated using PyIR, a Python wrapper for IgBLAST v1.9, with IMGT germline references. Reads were removed for weak V/J assignments (E-value above 1e-6), missing CDR3, stop codons, out-of-frame junctions, or ambiguous translated residues. A V3J clonotype was defined by an identical inferred V gene, J gene, and CDR3 amino acid sequence. Percentage overlap between repertoires was computed as shared unique clonotypes divided by the size of the smaller repertoire. Three approaches were used to assess repertoire richness: RTK rarefaction, the Chao1 estimator, and Recon v2.1 estimates of unobserved clonotypes. For all TCRbeta clonotypes obtained by the gDNA method from several donors, generation probabilities were computed with OLGA. As stored in TCRdb, this immuneACCESS dataset retains in-frame rearrangements with V and J assigned. A fraction of the clones does not appear; measured against another copy, unresolved V genes explain less than half of the discrepancy, and the remainder lacks a known reason. Clonal size and the V and J genes are those of that table, whereas D and trimming came from the DNA. The table for this sample lists about 2.4 million clones; approximately 93% of them were counted only once. Together, the top ten hold 0.35% to 0.45% of the sample.

The donors were healthy, HIV-negative adults with no recently reported acute infections or vaccinations. Every donor was a Caucasian adult living in Nashville, Tennessee, USA. CD4+ T cells were enriched by magnetic negative selection, after which naive cells were positively selected on CD45RA and the negative fraction was taken as the memory subset. Blood was collected by leukapheresis, and PBMCs were isolated by Ficoll-Histopaque density gradient centrifugation and then cryopreserved in liquid nitrogen vapor phase. Purity and quantity of every magnetically sorted T cell population were checked by analytical flow cytometry. Genomic DNA was isolated from every sorted fraction and measured by UV absorbance on a Nanodrop 2000c.

The sample comprised naive CD4+ T cells from PBMCs. Reading the label with the study, this specimen's cell subset or site is: CD45RA+ positively selected. The clonotype was recovered from a man younger than 35 in good health. Some clones in this sample may be carry-over from other donors' samples. The chain is assembled from TRBV27 and TRBJ2-7; the D gene assignment is ambiguous. The sequenced DNA is TGTGCCAGCAGTTTCAGAGCCGTCGTCGACTACGAGCAGTACTTC. This yields the protein CASSFRAVVDYEQYF.